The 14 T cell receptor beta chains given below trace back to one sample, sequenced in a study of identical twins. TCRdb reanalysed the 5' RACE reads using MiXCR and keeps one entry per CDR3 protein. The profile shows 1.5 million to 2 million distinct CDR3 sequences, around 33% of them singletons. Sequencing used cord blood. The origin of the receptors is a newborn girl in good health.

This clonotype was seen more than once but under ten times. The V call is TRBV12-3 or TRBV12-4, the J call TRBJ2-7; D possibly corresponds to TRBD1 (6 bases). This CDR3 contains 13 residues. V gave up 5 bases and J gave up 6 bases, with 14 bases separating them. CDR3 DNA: TGTGCCAGCAGTGATCAATTCAGGGGCGAGCAGTACTTC. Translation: CASSDQFRGEQYF.

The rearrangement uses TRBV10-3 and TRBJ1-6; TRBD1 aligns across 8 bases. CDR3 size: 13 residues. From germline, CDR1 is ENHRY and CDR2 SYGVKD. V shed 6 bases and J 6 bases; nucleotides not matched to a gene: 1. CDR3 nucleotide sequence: TGTGCCATCAGACAGGGGGGTAATTCACCCCTCCACTTT. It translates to CAIRQGGNSPLHF.

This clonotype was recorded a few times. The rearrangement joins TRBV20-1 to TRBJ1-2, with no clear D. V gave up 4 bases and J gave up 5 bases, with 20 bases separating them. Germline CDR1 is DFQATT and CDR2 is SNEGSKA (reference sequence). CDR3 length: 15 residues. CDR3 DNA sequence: TGCAGTGCTACCCCTTGGCAGGTTCAACGATATGGCTACACCTTC. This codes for CSATPWQVQRYGYTF.

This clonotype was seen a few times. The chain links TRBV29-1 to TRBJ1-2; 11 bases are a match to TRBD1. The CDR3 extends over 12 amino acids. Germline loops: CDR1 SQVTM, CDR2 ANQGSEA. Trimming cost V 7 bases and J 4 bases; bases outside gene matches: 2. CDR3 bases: TGCAGCGGGACAGGGGGCATCTATGGCTACACCTTC. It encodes CSGTGGIYGYTF.

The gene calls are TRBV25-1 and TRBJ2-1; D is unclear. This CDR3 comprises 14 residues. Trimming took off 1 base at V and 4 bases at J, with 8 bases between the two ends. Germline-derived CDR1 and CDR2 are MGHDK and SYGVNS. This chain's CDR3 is CASSELRAYNEQFF. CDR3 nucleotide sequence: TGTGCCAGCAGTGAATTAAGAGCGTACAATGAGCAGTTCTTC.

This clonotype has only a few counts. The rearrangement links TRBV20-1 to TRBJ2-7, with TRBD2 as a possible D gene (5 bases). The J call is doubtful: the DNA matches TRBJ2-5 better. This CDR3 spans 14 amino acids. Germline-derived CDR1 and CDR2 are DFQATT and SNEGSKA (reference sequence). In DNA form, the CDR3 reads TGCAGTGCTAGAGATCCACGGGGAAGGGAGACCCAGTACTTC. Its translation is CSARDPRGRETQYF.

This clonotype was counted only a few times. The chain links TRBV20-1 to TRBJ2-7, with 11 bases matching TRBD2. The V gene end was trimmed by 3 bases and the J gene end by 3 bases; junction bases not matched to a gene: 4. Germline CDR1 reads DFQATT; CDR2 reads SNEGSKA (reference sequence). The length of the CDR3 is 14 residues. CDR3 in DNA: TGCAGTGCTAGCTTTGGGACTAGCGGCTACGAGCAGTACTTC. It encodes CSASFGTSGYEQYF.

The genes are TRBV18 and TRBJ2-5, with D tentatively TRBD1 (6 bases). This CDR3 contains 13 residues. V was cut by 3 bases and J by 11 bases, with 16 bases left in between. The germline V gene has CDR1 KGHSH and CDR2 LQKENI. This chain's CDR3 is CASSPYRAHEQYF. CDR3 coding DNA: TGTGCCAGCTCACCCTACAGGGCACATGAGCAGTACTTC. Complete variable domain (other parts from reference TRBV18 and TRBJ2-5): NAGVMQNPRHLVRRRGQEARLRCSPMKGHSHVYWYRQLPEEGLKFMVYLQKENIIDESGMPKERFSAEFPKEGPSILRIQQVVRGDSAAYFCASSPYRAHEQYFGPGTRLLVL.

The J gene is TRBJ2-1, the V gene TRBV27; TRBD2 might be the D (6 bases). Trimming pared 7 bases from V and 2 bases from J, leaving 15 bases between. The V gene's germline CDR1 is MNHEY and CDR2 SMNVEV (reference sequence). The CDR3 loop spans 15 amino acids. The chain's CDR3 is CASTSRLVAYNEQFF. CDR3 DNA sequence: TGTGCCAGCACCTCTCGACTAGTTGCCTACAATGAGCAGTTCTTC.

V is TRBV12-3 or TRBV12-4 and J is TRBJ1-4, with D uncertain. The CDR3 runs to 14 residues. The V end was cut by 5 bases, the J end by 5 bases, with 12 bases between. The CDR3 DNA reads TGTGCCAGCAGTGTTGGAAACATCAATGAAAAACTGTTTTTT. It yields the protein CASSVGNINEKLFF.

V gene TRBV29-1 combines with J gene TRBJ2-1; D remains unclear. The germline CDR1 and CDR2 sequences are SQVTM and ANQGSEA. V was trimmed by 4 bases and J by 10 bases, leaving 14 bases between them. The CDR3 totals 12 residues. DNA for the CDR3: TGCAGCGTTGGGACCCTGAATTACGAGCAGTTCTTC. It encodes CSVGTLNYEQFF.

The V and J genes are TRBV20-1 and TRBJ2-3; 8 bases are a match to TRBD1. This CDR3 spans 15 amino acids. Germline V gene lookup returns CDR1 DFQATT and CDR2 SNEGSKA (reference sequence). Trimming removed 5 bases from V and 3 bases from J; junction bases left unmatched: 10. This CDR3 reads CSAGGQGKGTDTQYF. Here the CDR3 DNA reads TGCAGTGCTGGAGGACAGGGAAAGGGGACAGATACGCAGTATTTT.

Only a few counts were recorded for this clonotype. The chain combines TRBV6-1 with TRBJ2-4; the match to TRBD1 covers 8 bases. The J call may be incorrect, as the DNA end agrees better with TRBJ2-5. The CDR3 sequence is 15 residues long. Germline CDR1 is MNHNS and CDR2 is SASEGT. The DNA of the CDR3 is TGTGCCAGCAGTGAATTAGGACAGGGTAAAGAGACCCAGTACTTC. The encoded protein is CASSELGQGKETQYF.

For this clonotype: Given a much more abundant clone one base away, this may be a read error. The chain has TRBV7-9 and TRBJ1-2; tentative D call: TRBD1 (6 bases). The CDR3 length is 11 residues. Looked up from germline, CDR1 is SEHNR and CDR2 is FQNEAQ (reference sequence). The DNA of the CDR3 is TGTTCCAGCAGGGACATCTATGGCTACACCTTC. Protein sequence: CSSRDIYGYTF. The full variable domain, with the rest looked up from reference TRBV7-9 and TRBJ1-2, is DTGVSQNPRHKITKRGQNVTFRCDPISEHNRLYWYRQTLGQGPEFLTYFQNEAQLEKSRLLSDRFSAERPKGSFSTLEIQRTEQGDSAMYLCSSRDIYGYTFGSGTRLTVV.